A single sample gave rise to the 23 T cell receptor beta chains below, sequenced in a study of T cell repertoires in cytomegalovirus infection. TCRdb reprocessed the reads via MiXCR and lists one record per CDR3 protein. Of hundreds of thousands of distinct CDR3 sequences in the sample, around a tenth are singletons; the top ten hold approximately 4.5%. The sequenced sample was PBMCs. Source of these receptors: a human donor in good health (CMV status not recorded). Some clones in this sample may be carry-over from other donors' samples.

This clonotype appeared a few times. J is TRBJ1-4 and V is TRBV20-1; D call uncertain. Germline CDR1 and CDR2: DFQATT and SNEGSKA (reference sequence). The V end was cut by 5 bases, the J end by 5 bases, with 12 bases between. The CDR3 is 13 residues long. The CDR3 DNA reads TGCAGTGCTGCGGTGCCGCCCAATGAAAAACTGTTTTTT. Amino acids: CSAAVPPNEKLFF.

In this sample, this clonotype turned up many times. The V and J genes are TRBV30 and TRBJ2-5; 7 nucleotides match TRBD2. The germline V gene has CDR1 GTSNPN and CDR2 SVGIG (reference sequence). This CDR3 region has 13 residues. Trimming took 4 bases from V and 4 from J; bases not matched to a gene: 6. As DNA, the CDR3 is TGTGCCTGGAAGGGAGGGGAGGGAGAGACCCAGTACTTC. Its protein is CAWKGGEGETQYF.

The CDR3 protein is CASRVGSINEQFF. The CDR3 DNA follows: TGTGCCAGCAGAGTAGGGTCGATAAATGAGCAGTTCTTC. This sequence joins TRBV28 and TRBJ2-1; D unclear. V lost 6 bases and J lost 7, with 13 bases in between. CDR1 and CDR2 from the germline V gene are MDHEN and SYDVKM. The CDR3 totals 13 residues.

The table lists this clonotype with many counts. V is TRBV15 and J is TRBJ2-2, with 10 bases that match TRBD1. The CDR3 runs to 14 residues. The germline CDR1 and CDR2 sequences are LNHNV and YYDKDF (reference sequence). After removal of 9 bases from V and 4 bases from J, the junction contained 5 bases not matched to a gene. The CDR3 reads CATRTGGFTGELFF. CDR3 bases: TGTGCCACAAGGACAGGGGGGTTCACCGGGGAGCTGTTTTTT.

The chain combines TRBV4-2 with TRBJ2-7; no clear D gene. Germline V lookup: CDR1 LGHNA, CDR2 YNFKEQ. V lost 6 bases and J lost 6, with 18 bases in between. CDR3 length: 14 amino acids. CDR3 coding DNA: TGTGCCAGCAGATCCGGTGGAGTATACGGCGAGCAGTACTTC. Its translation: CASRSGGVYGEQYF.

The chain uses TRBV20-1 and TRBJ1-2; 8 bases map to TRBD1. V trimming: 6 bases; J trimming: 3 bases; junction bases outside the gene matches: 18. Germline V gives CDR1 DFQATT, CDR2 SNEGSKA (reference sequence). The CDR3 extends over 17 amino acids. Written as DNA, the CDR3 is TGCAGTGCCCGGGGACAGGCCCTCAGTGCTTCAGACTATGGCTACACCTTC. Encoded protein: CSARGQALSASDYGYTF.

In its sample, this clonotype was seen many times. The chain has TRBV15 and TRBJ1-1; maybe TRBD1 (5 bases). V dropped 1 base and J dropped 1 base, with 10 bases sitting between them. The CDR3 contains 15 residues. Looked up from germline, CDR1 is LNHNV and CDR2 is YYDKDF (reference sequence). CDR3 residues: CATSRGGGRNTEAFF. The CDR3 region has the DNA TGTGCCACCAGCAGAGGTGGGGGACGGAACACTGAAGCTTTCTTT.

This clonotype was observed at least ten times. The gene calls are TRBV6-2 or TRBV6-3 and TRBJ1-5; 8 nucleotides align to TRBD1. The CDR3 is 17 amino acids. V lost 6 bases and J lost 6; bases outside the gene matches: 16. Germline lookup yields CDR1 MNHEY and CDR2 SVGEGT. DNA of the CDR3: TGTGCCAGCAGCCATATGCAGGGGGCGATCTCCGGTCAGCCCCAGCATTTT. Protein product: CASSHMQGAISGQPQHF.

This clonotype was observed at least ten times. V is TRBV7-8 and J is TRBJ1-1; D ambiguous. CDR1 SGHVS and CDR2 FQNEAQ come from the germline V gene. CDR3 length: 12 residues. Deletions cut 2 bases from V and 5 bases from J, with 6 bases between. The CDR3: CASSLWNTEAFF. The CDR3 DNA reads TGTGCCAGCAGCTTATGGAATACTGAAGCTTTCTTT.

This clonotype was seen many times. V and J are TRBV4-3 and TRBJ1-6; D is undetermined. From germline, CDR1 is LGHNA and CDR2 YSLEER. Trimming left V 1 base short and J 0 bases short, with 13 bases between. The CDR3 is made up of 18 amino acids. CDR3 coding DNA: TGCGCCAGCAGCCAAGTCCTCAGTCTGAGCTCCTATAATTCACCCCTCCACTTT. This codes for CASSQVLSLSSYNSPLHF.

This clonotype was seen just once. The CDR3 reads CASCVGTGGIKANEKLFF. The CDR3 DNA sequence: TGTGCCAGCTGCGTAGGGACAGGGGGAATTAAGGCTAATGAAAAACTGTTTTTT. V usage is TRBV5-5 and J usage is TRBJ1-4; 11 bases fit TRBD1. With 7 bases clipped from V and 3 bases from J, the junction kept 14 bases outside the gene matches. This CDR3 is 18 amino acids long. The germline V gene encodes CDR1 SGHKS and CDR2 YYEKEE (reference sequence).

The chain couples TRBV19 to TRBJ2-1, with 7 positions matching TRBD1. This CDR3 has 13 residues. From germline, CDR1 is LNHDA and CDR2 SQIVND (reference sequence). The trim removed 9 bases at V and 2 bases at J, leaving 4 bases unmatched. CDR3 nucleotide sequence: TGTGCCAGCAGGGACAGAACCTACAATGAGCAGTTCTTC. This sequence encodes CASRDRTYNEQFF.

This clonotype was observed many times. The V call is TRBV19, the J call TRBJ1-2; D not resolved. Germline V gene lookup returns CDR1 LNHDA and CDR2 SQIVND (reference sequence). V was trimmed by 7 bases and J by 4 bases, leaving 13 bases between them. The CDR3 totals 13 residues. CDR3 sequence (DNA): TGTGCCAGTACCCCATCCCCAACCTATGGCTACACCTTC. It specifies CASTPSPTYGYTF.

This clonotype was counted between two and nine times. The rearrangement links TRBV4-3 to TRBJ1-3, with D perhaps TRBD1 (5 bases). This CDR3 is built from 16 residues. Trimming took off 3 bases at V and 5 bases at J, with 17 bases between the two ends. CDR1 LGHNA and CDR2 YSLEER come from the germline V gene. The CDR3 nucleotides read TGCGCCAGCAGCCATTATTGGGACCTTGGAAGAAACACCATATATTTT. Translating gives CASSHYWDLGRNTIYF.

This clonotype was seen more than once but under ten times. V is TRBV28 and J is TRBJ2-1; no firm D call. This CDR3 has 17 residues. V was trimmed by 2 bases and J by 7 bases, leaving 21 bases between them. The germline gives CDR1 MDHEN, CDR2 SYDVKM. The CDR3 protein is CASSLVLRARIKNEQFF. The CDR3 nucleotides read TGTGCCAGCAGTTTAGTCCTAAGGGCGAGAATCAAGAATGAGCAGTTCTTC.

The V and J genes are TRBV6-6 and TRBJ1-2; no reliable D call. Germline V gene sequence: CDR1 MNHNY, CDR2 SVGAGI (reference sequence). The CDR3 sequence is 14 residues long. Trimming removed 7 bases from V and 4 bases from J, with 16 bases in between. The CDR3 region has the DNA TGTGCCAGCATCCCTGACCCGGCCCGCTATGGCTACACCTTC. It encodes CASIPDPARYGYTF.

In this sample, this clonotype turned up many times. The rearrangement links TRBV27 to TRBJ2-7, with D maybe TRBD1 (6 bases). Germline V gene lookup returns CDR1 MNHEY and CDR2 SMNVEV (reference sequence). This CDR3 is built from 14 residues. V was cut by 5 bases and J by 0 bases, with 11 bases left in between. The CDR3 DNA sequence: TGTGCCAGCAGTGCAACAGGGAGCTCCTACGAGCAGTACTTC. The encoded protein is CASSATGSSYEQYF.

The chain is built from TRBV4-3 and TRBJ1-4, with 9 bases that match TRBD1. The CDR3 is 15 amino acids. CDR1 LGHNA and CDR2 YSLEER come from the germline V gene. Germline trimming cut 5 bases from V and 7 bases from J; bases unmatched to any gene: 8. CDR3 DNA sequence: TGCGCCAGCAGCAAAGCCGGGACAGGGAGTGAAAAACTGTTTTTT. Translating it yields CASSKAGTGSEKLFF.

The sample holds a few counts of this clonotype. This sequence joins TRBV7-3 and TRBJ2-2; D is possibly TRBD1 (5 bases). V shed 3 bases and J shed 4 bases, with 15 bases lying between them. The CDR3 has 16 residues. Germline assignment: CDR1 SGHTA and CDR2 FQGTGA. CDR3 region: CASSFGQGFSTGELFF. CDR3 DNA sequence: TGTGCCAGCAGCTTCGGGCAGGGATTCTCCACCGGGGAGCTGTTTTTT.

This clonotype was counted at least ten times. The chain is built from TRBV28 and TRBJ2-7, with D possibly being TRBD1 (6 bases). Trimming shortened V by 8 bases and J by 1 base, and 15 bases separated the two germline ends. CDR3 size: 14 residues. Germline lookup yields CDR1 MDHEN and CDR2 SYDVKM. The CDR3 DNA reads TGTGCCAGCCAGGGGTTAGCATCGTCCTACGAGCAGTACTTC. It yields the protein CASQGLASSYEQYF.

There are a few counts of this clonotype. J is TRBJ2-7 and V is TRBV2; D call uncertain. Germline values: CDR1 SNHLY, CDR2 FYNNEI. V lost 2 bases and J lost 9, with 5 bases in between. The CDR3 totals 10 residues. CDR3 in DNA: TGTGCCAGCAGTGAACGGGTGCAGTACTTC. As protein: CASSERVQYF.

This chain uses TRBV6-5 with TRBJ2-7; D might be TRBD1 (5 bases). CDR3 length: 14 residues. V was shortened by 7 bases and J by 7 bases, with 20 bases between the two germline ends. Germline V gene sequence: CDR1 MNHEY, CDR2 SVGAGI. As DNA, the CDR3 is TGTGCCAGCACCCCCGCAGGGTCCCCTCGGGAGCAGTACTTC. Translation gives CASTPAGSPREQYF.

The chain links TRBV6-1 to TRBJ2-5, with TRBD2 as a possible D gene (7 bases). The CDR3 sequence is 13 residues long. V was pared by 6 bases and J by 7 bases, with 15 bases between. Germline values: CDR1 MNHNS, CDR2 SASEGT. The CDR3 protein is CASSQGGDGTQYF. The CDR3 DNA sequence: TGTGCCAGCAGCCAAGGGGGGGACGGGACCCAGTACTTC.